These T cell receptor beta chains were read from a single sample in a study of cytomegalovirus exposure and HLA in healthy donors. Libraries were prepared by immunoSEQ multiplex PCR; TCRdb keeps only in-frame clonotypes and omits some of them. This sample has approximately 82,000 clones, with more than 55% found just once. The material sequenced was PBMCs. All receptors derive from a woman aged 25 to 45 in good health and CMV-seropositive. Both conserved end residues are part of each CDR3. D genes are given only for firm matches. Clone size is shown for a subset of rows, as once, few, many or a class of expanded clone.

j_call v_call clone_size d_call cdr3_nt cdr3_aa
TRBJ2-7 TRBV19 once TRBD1 TGTGCCAGTAGTCCGGGACAGGGGACCTACGAGCAGTACTTC CASSPGQGTYEQYF
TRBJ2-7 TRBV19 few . TGTGCCAGTAGTATACCCGGGGGTAGCTCCTACGAGCAGTACTTC CASSIPGGSSYEQYF
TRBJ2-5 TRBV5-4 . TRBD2 TGTGCCAGCAGGGAGGGAGGGAGGCTCTTGGAGACCCAGTACTTC CASREGGRLLETQYF
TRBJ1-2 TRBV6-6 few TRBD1 TGTGCCAGCAGTTACCCGGGGGGGCAGGGGGGGGGCTACACCTTC CASSYPGGQGGGYTF
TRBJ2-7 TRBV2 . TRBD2 TGTGCCAGCAGTGGATCGCGGAGCGGGGAATCCTACGAGCAGTACTTC CASSGSRSGESYEQYF
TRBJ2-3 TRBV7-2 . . TGTGCCAGCAGCTTAATTCCGGGGAGAGATACGCAGTATTTT CASSLIPGRDTQYF
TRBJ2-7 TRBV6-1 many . TGTGCCAGCAGTGAAGTTGGGACTCGACCTTTGGAGCAGTACTTC CASSEVGTRPLEQYF
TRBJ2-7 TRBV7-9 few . TGTTCCAGCAGCTCGGGATATGGGGAGCAGTACTTC CSSSSGYGEQYF
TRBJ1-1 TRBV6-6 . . TGTGCCAGCAGGTCGACAGGGAACACTGAAGCTTTCTTT CASRSTGNTEAFF
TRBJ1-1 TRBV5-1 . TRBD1 TGCGCCAGCAGCCTATCGAGCGGGACAGGGGGCACTGAAGCTTTCTTT CASSLSSGTGGTEAFF
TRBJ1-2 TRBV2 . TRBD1 TGTGCCAGCACCTGGGACAGATCCACCACCAAGGGGAATGGCTACACCTTC CASTWDRSTTKGNGYTF
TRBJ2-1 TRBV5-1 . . TGCGCCAGCAGCTTGGGGGGGCTGTACTACAATGAGCAGTTCTTC CASSLGGLYYNEQFF
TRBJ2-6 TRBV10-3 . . TGTGCCATCAGGGGGGGGCTCACAGGACACTCTGGGGCCAACGTCCTGACTTTC CAIRGGLTGHSGANVLTF
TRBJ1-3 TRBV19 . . TGTGCCAGTAGTACAGGGACTACTGGAAACACCATATATTTT CASSTGTTGNTIYF
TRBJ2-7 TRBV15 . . TGTGCCACCAGCAAGAAGTCAGGGGGAGGCGGCTACGAGCAGTACTTC CATSKKSGGGGYEQYF
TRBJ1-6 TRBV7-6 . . TGTGCCAGCAGCTTAAGGGGGGGGACGGGAAGCTCCTATAATTCACCCCTCCACTTT CASSLRGGTGSSYNSPLHF
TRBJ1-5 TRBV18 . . TGTGCCAGCTCACCACAGGGGCGGAGCAATCAGCCCCAGCATTTT CASSPQGRSNQPQHF
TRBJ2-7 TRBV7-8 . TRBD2 TGTGCCAGCAGCTCCCATCGGACTAGTATTGCCGAGCAGTACTTC CASSSHRTSIAEQYF
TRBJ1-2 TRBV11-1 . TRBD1 TGTGCCAGCAGCCGGGACAGGATCTCTGGGAATGGCTACACCTTC CASSRDRISGNGYTF
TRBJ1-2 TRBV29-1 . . TGCAGCGTTACTGACGGAGCTAACTATGGCTACACCTTC CSVTDGANYGYTF
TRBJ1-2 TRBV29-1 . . TGCAGCGTTGAAGGCGGGCATGGCTACACCTTC CSVEGGHGYTF
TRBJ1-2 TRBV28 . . TGTGCCAGCAGTTCGGCCGGACAGATAAATCATGGCTACACCTTC CASSSAGQINHGYTF
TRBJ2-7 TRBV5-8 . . TGTGCCAGCAGCTTGGAACAGCTGATTGTCCACGAGCAGTACTTC CASSLEQLIVHEQYF
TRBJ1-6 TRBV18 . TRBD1 TGTGCCAGCTCAGCTTTACCGGGACAGGGCCAAATGGGGCGACCACCCCTCCACTTT CASSALPGQGQMGRPPLHF
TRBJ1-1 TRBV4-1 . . TGCGCCAGCAGCAGCGGCCGACGGGGGGGACCGAGCACTGAAGCTTTCTTT CASSSGRRGGPSTEAFF
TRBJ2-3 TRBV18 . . TGTGCCAGCTCACCACCACAGGGAAAATTTAGCACAGATACGCAGTATTTT CASSPPQGKFSTDTQYF
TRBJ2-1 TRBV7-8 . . TGTGCCAGCAGCCCCCAGAGGCCAGGGGTGGGCAATGAGCAGTTCTTC CASSPQRPGVGNEQFF
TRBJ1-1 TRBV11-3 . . TGTGCCAGCAGCTCACAACCAACAGGGAACACTGAAGCTTTCTTT CASSSQPTGNTEAFF
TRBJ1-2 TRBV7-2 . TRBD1 TGTGCCAGCAGCCCCCGGGACAGGGGGCTTTCGGGAGGCTACACCTTC CASSPRDRGLSGGYTF
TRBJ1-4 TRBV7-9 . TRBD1 TGTGCCAGCAGATCCACAGGGGATAGTGAAAAACTGTTTTTT CASRSTGDSEKLFF
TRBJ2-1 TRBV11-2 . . TGTGCCAGCAGCTTAGCAGGGGAGCAGTTCTTC CASSLAGEQFF
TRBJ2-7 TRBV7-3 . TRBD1 TGTGCCAGCAGCCCGACAGGGGGAGGCTACGAGCAGTACTTC CASSPTGGGYEQYF
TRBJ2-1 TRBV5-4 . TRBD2 TGTGCCAGCAGCTCGCGACTAGCGGGGGGTTCCTACAATGAGCAGTTCTTC CASSSRLAGGSYNEQFF
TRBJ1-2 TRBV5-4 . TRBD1 TGTGCCAGCAGATGGGACAGGCTTAACTATGGCTACACCTTC CASRWDRLNYGYTF
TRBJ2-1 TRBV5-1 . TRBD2 TGCGCCAGCAGCTTGGGCGGGGGATGGGATGAGCAGTTCTTC CASSLGGGWDEQFF
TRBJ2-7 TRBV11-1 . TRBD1 TGTGCCAGCAGCTTAGGGGCCCCAGGGGGCGGTTTCCACGAGCAGTACTTC CASSLGAPGGGFHEQYF
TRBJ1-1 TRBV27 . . TGTGCCAGCAGTGCCGCCCTGACCGGGAGCGGCACTGAAGCTTTCTTT CASSAALTGSGTEAFF
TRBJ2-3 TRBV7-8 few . TGTGCCAGCAGCCCCCGGGGATCCTACACAGATACGCAGTATTTT CASSPRGSYTDTQYF
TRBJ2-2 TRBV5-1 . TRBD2 TGCGCCAGCAGCTCAAAGACTAGCGGGCCCTGCGGGCTGTTTTTT CASSSKTSGPCGLFF
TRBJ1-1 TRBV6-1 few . TGTGCCAGCAGCCATTCGCGGTCTGAAGCTTTCTTT CASSHSRSEAFF